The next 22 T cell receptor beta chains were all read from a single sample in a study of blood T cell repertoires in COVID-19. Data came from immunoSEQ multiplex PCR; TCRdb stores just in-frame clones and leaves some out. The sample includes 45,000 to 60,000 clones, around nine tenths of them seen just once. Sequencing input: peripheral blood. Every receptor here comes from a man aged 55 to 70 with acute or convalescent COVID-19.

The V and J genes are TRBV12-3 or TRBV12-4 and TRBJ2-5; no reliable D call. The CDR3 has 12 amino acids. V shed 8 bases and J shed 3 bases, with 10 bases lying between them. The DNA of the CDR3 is TGTGCCAGCTGCAGACTGGAAGAGACCCAGTACTTC. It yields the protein CASCRLEETQYF.

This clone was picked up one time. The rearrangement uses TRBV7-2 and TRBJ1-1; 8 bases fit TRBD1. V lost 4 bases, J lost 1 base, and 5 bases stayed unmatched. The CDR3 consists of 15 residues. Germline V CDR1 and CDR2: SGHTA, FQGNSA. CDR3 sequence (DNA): TGTGCCAGCAGCTCTCAGGGGGCGCCGAACACTGAAGCTTTCTTT. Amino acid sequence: CASSSQGAPNTEAFF.

CDR3: CASSSTVNNSPLHF. Here the CDR3 DNA reads TGTGCCAGCTCATCGACAGTTAATAATTCACCCCTCCACTTT. V and J are TRBV18 and TRBJ1-6; D perhaps matches TRBD1 (5 bases). The germline CDR1 and CDR2 sequences are KGHSH and LQKENI. V gave up 5 bases and J gave up 5 bases, with 10 bases separating them. The CDR3 consists of 14 residues.

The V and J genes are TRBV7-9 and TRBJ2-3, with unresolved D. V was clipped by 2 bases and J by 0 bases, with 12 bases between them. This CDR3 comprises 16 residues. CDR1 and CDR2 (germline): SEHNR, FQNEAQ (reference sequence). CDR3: CASSLIPVTSTDTQYF. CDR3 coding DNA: TGTGCCAGCAGCTTAATCCCTGTGACTAGCACAGATACGCAGTATTTT.

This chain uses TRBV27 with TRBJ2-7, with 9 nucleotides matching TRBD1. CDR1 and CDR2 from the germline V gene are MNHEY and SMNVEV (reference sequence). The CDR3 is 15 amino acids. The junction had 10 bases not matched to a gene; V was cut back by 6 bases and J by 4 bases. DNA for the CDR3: TGTGCCAGCAGAAAATGGACAGGGGACTTATACGAGCAGTACTTC. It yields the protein CASRKWTGDLYEQYF.

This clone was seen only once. CDR3: CASSLGTENIQYF. In nucleotides, the CDR3 is TGTGCCAGCAGCTTAGGGACAGAAAACATTCAGTACTTC. This chain uses TRBV7-2 with TRBJ2-4; tentative D call: TRBD1 (6 bases). CDR3 length: 13 residues. Between the trimmed V and J ends, which lost 1 base and 5 bases, there was a span of 6 bases. Germline V CDR1 and CDR2: SGHTA, FQGNSA. Variable domain in full (rest from reference TRBV7-2 and TRBJ2-4): GAGVSQSPSNKVTEKGKDVELRCDPISGHTALYWYRQSLGQGLEFLIYFQGNSAPDKSGLPSDRFSAERTGGSVSTLTIQRTQQEDSAVYLCASSLGTENIQYFGAGTRLSVL.

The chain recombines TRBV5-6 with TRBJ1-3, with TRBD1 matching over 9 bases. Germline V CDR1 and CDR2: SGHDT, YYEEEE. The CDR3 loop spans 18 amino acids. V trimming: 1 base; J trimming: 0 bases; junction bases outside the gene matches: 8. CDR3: CASSLKKQGAYSGNTIYF. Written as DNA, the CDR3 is TGTGCCAGCAGCTTGAAGAAACAGGGGGCTTACTCTGGAAACACCATATATTTT.

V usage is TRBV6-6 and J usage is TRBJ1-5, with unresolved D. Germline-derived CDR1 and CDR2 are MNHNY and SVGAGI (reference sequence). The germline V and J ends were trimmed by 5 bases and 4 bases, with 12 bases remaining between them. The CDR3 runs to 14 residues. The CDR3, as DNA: TGTGCCAGCAGTCCTAGCGGATCGAATCAGCCCCAGCATTTT. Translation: CASSPSGSNQPQHF.

CDR3 protein: CASSDSGQGASPLHF. CDR3 in DNA: TGTGCCAGCAGTGACTCGGGACAGGGGGCTTCACCCCTCCACTTT. The chain links TRBV6-4 to TRBJ1-6; TRBD1 agrees at 12 bases. CDR1 is MRHNA, CDR2 SNTAGT, per germline. V was pared by 0 bases and J by 9 bases, with 0 bases of the junction left unmatched. The CDR3 loop spans 15 amino acids.

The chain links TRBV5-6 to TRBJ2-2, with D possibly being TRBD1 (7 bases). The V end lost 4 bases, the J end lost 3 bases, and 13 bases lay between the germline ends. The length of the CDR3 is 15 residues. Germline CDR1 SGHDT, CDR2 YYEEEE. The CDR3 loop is CASSPPGGYTGELFF. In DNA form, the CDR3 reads TGTGCCAGCAGCCCTCCAGGGGGGTACACCGGGGAGCTGTTTTTT.

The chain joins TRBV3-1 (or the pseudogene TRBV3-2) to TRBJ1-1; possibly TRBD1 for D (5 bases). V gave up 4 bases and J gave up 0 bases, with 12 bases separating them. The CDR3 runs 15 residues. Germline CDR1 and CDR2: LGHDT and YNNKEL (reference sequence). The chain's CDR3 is CASSRFGAMNTEAFF. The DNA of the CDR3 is TGTGCCAGCAGCCGCTTTGGGGCCATGAACACTGAAGCTTTCTTT.

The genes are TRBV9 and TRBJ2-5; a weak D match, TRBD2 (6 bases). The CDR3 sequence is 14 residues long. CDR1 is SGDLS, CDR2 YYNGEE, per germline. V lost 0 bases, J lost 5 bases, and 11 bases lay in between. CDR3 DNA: TGTGCCAGCAGCGTAGAGGAGGGGCAGGAGACCCAGTACTTC. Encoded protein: CASSVEEGQETQYF.

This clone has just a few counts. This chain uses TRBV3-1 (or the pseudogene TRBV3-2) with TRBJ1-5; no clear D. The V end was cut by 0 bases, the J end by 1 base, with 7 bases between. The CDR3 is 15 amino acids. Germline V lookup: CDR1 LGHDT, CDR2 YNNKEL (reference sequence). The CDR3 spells CASSQDSRSNQPQHF. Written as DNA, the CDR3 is TGTGCCAGCAGCCAAGATTCACGGAGCAATCAGCCCCAGCATTTT.

The CDR3, as DNA: TGCGCCAGCAGTTCCAGGACAACTACCTACGAGCAGTACTTC. This encodes CASSSRTTTYEQYF. The V and J genes are TRBV10-1 and TRBJ2-7; TRBD1 is a possible D gene (5 bases). Trimming removed 5 bases from V and 2 bases from J, with 13 bases in between. Germline-derived CDR1 and CDR2 are WNHNN and SYGVQD (reference sequence). The CDR3 is 14 amino acids.

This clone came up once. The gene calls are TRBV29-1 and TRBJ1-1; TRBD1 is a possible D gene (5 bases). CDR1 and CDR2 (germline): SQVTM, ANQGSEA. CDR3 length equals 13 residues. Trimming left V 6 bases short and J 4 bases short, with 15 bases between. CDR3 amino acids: CSVVSNGGTEAFF. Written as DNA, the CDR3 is TGCAGCGTCGTCAGTAACGGGGGCACTGAAGCTTTCTTT. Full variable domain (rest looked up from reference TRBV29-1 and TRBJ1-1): SAVISQKPSRDICQRGTSLTIQCQVDSQVTMMFWYRQQPGQSLTLIATANQGSEATYESGFVIDKFPISRPNLTFSTLTVSNMSPEDSSIYLCSVVSNGGTEAFFGQGTRLTVV.

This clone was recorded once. CDR3 nucleotide sequence: TGCGCCAGCAGCCAATCCGCCGGACTAGCGGGAGTCGCGAACACCGGGGAGCTGTTTTTT. It translates to CASSQSAGLAGVANTGELFF. V gene TRBV4-1 combines with J gene TRBJ2-2; 13 bases line up with TRBD2. The CDR3 consists of 20 residues. From germline, CDR1 is MGHRA and CDR2 YSYEKL. With 2 bases clipped from V and 0 bases from J, the junction kept 9 bases outside the gene matches.

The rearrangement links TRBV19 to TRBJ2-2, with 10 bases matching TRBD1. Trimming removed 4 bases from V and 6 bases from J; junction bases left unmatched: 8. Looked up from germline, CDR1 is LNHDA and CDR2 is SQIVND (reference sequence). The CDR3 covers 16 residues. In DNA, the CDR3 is TGTGCCAGTAGTACTCGGACAGGGGGAAGGGCCGGGGAGCTGTTTTTT. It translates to CASSTRTGGRAGELFF. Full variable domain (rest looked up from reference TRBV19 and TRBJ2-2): DGGITQSPKYLFRKEGQNVTLSCEQNLNHDAMYWYRQDPGQGLRLIYYSQIVNDFQKGDIAEGYSVSREKKESFPLTVTSAQKNPTAFYLCASSTRTGGRAGELFFGEGSRLTVL.

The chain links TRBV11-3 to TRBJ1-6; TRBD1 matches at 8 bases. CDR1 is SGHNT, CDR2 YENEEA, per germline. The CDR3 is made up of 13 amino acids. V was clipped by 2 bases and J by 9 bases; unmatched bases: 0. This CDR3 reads CASSLTGGSPLHF. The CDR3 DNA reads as TGTGCCAGCAGCTTAACAGGGGGTTCACCCCTCCACTTT.

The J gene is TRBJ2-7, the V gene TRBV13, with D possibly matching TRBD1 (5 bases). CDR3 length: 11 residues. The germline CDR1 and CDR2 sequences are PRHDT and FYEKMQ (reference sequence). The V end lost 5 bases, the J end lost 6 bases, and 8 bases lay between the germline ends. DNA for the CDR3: TGTGCCAGCAGCCGCACAGGCGAGCAGTACTTC. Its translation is CASSRTGEQYF.

The CDR3 region has the DNA TGCGCCAGCAGGGAGAGGGGGAGAGGGGCTCGTGTAACAGATACGCAGTATTTT. Residues: CASRERGRGARVTDTQYF. The chain carries TRBV10-2 and TRBJ2-3, with D maybe TRBD1 (6 bases). Trimming removed 6 bases from V and 3 bases from J, with 25 bases in between. This CDR3 has 18 residues. Germline CDR1 reads WSHSY; CDR2 reads SAAADI.

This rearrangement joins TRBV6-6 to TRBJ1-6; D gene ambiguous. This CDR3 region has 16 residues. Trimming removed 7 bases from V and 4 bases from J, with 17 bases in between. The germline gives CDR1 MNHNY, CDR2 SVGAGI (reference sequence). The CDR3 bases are TGTGCCAGCACCCAGGAAGGCAGATTGTATAATTCACCCCTCCACTTT. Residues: CASTQEGRLYNSPLHF.

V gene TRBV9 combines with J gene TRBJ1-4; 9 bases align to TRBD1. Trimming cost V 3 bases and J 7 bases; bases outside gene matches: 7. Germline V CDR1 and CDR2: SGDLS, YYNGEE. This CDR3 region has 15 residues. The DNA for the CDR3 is TGTGCCAGCAGCGCCTCCGGGACAGGGAGTGAAAAACTGTTTTTT. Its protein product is CASSASGTGSEKLFF.